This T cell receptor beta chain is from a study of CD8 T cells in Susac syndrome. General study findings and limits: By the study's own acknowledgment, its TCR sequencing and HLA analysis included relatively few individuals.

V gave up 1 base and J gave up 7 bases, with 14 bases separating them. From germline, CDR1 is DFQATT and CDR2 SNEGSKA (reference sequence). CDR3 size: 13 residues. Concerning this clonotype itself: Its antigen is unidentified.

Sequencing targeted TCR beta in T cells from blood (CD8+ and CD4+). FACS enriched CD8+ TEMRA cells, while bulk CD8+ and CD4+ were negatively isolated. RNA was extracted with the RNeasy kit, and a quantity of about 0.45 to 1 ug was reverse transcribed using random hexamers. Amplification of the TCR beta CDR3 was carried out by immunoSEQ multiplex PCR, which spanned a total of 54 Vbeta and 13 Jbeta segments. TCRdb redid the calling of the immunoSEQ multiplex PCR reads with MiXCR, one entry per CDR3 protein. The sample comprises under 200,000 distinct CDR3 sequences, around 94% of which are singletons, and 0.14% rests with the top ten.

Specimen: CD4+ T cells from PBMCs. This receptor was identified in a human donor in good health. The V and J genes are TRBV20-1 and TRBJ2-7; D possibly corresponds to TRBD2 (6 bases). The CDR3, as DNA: TGCAGTGCTAGAGTTAACTCCGGAGGGGAGCAGTACTTC. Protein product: CSARVNSGGEQYF.